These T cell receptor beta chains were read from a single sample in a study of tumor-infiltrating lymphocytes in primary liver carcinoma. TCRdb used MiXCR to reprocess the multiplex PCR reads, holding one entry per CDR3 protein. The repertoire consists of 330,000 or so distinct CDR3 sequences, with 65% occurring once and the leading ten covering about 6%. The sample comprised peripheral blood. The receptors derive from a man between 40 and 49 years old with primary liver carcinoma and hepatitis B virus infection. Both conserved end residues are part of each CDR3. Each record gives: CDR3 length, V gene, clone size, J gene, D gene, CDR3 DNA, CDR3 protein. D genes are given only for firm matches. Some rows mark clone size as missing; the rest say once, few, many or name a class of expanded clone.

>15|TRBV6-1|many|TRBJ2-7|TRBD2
TGTGCCAGCAGTGAGGGGACTAGCGTCTCCTACGAGCAGTACTTC
CASSEGTSVSYEQYF
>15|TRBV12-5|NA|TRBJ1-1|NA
TGTGCTAGTGGTTTTGGGGTGGGAGGGGAAGCTGAAGCTTTCTTT
CASGFGVGGEAEAFF
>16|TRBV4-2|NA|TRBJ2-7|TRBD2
TGTGCCAGCAGCCAAGAACATACTAGCGGACCCTACTGGCAGTACTTC
CASSQEHTSGPYWQYF
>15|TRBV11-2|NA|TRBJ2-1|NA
TGTGCCAGCAGCTTAGGAGGTATGCCCTACAATGAGTTGTTCTTC
CASSLGGMPYNELFF
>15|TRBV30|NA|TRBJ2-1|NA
TGTGCCTGGAGTGCCTCCGGGACTTGCGTTAGTGAGCAGTTCTTC
CAWSASGTCVSEQFF
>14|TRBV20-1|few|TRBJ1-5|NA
TGCAGTGCTAGAGTTGGGGCTTCAGGTCAGCCCCAGCATTTT
CSARVGASGQPQHF
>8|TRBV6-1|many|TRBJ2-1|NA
TGCGTCGTAGGAGTGCAGTTCTTC
CVVGVQFF
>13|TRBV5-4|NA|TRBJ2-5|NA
TGTGCCAGCAGCAAGCAGGGCGCAGAGACCCAGTATTTC
CASSKQGAETQYF
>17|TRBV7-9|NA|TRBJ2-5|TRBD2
TGTGCCAGCAGCTTAGCGATGGGGACTAGCGGTGGAGAGACCCAGTACTTC
CASSLAMGTSGGETQYF
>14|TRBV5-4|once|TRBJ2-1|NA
TGTGCCAGCAGCTCGGGCGTGGGCGCTGATGAGCAGTTCTTC
CASSSGVGADEQFF
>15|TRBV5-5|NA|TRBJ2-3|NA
TGTGCCAGCAGCTTGCGGGGGACGGGCACAAATACGCAATATTTT
CASSLRGTGTNTQYF
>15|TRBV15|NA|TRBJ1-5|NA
TGTGCCACCAGCAGAGATTTGGGGAGACTGGCGCCCCAGCATTTT
CATSRDLGRLAPQHF
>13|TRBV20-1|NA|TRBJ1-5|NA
TGCAGTGCTAGAGATCGCTACGACAAACCCCAGCATTTT
CSARDRYDKPQHF
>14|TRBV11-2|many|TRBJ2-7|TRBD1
TGTGCCAGCAGCCGGACAGGGATGACTGGCGAGCAGTACTTC
CASSRTGMTGEQYF
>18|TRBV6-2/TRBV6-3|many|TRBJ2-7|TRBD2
TGTGCCAGCAGTTACTCGGCTCCCGGGGCGGGAGGAAGGGGTGAGCAGTACTTC
CASSYSAPGAGGRGEQYF
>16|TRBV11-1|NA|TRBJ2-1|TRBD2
TGCGCCAGCAACTTAGGAGCGGGAGGGCAGAAAAATGAGCAGCTCTTC
CASNLGAGGQKNEQLF
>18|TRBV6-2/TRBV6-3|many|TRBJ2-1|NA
TGTGCCAGCAGTTACTCTCCGGGAGCTTCAAGCTCCTACAATGAGCAGTTCTTC
CASSYSPGASSSYNEQFF
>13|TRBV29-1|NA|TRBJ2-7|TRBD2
TGCAGCGTGGAAGCGGGAGGGAGTTACGAGCAGTACTTC
CSVEAGGSYEQYF
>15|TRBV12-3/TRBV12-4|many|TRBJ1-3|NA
TGTGCCAGCAGTTTAGTCACGGGGGAAGGAAACACCATATATTTT
CASSLVTGEGNTIYF
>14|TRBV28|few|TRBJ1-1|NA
TGTGCCAGCAGTTTAGGGAGTTTGAACACTGAAGCTTTCTTT
CASSLGSLNTEAFF
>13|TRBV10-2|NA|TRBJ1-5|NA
TGCGCCAGCATGCGGGGAGGGAATGAGCCCCAGCATTTT
CASMRGGNEPQHF
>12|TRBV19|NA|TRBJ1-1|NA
TGTGCCAGTAGTCTCGAGGGGCTTGAAGCTTTCTTT
CASSLEGLEAFF
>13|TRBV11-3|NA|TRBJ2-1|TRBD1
TGTGTCAGCAGCCCGGGACAGTTCAGTGAGCAGTTCTTC
CVSSPGQFSEQFF
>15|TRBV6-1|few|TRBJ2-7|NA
TGTGCCAACTCTACGGGTTCGGGCGGAATCTACGAGCAGTACTTC
CANSTGSGGIYEQYF
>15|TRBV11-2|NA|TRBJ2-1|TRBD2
TGTGCCAGCAGCTCACTAGCGGGAGTTCACGATGAGCAGTTATTC
CASSSLAGVHDEQLF
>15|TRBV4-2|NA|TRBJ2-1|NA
TGTGCCTGCAGCCCGACTCCCGGACAATTCCATGAGCAGTTCTTC
CACSPTPGQFHEQFF
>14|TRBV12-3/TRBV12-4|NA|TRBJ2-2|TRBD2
TGTGCCTGCGGACTAGCGGGAGCTACCGGGGAGCTGTTGTTT
CACGLAGATGELLF
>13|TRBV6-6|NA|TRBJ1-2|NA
TGTGCCAGCAGGACACAGGTCTACTATGGCTACACCTTC
CASRTQVYYGYTF
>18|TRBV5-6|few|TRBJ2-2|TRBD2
TGTGCCAGCAGCTCAATCCCGGGACTAGCGGAAAACACCGGGGAGCTGTTTTTT
CASSSIPGLAENTGELFF
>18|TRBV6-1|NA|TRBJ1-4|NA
TGTGCCAGCAGTGGAGGGGTTGACAGCAGGGCAACTAATGAAAAACTGTTTTTT
CASSGGVDSRATNEKLFF
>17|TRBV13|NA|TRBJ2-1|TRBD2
TGTGCCAGCAACCTCCGGGGTAGCGGGAGGACTGACGATGAGCAGTTCTTC
CASNLRGSGRTDDEQFF
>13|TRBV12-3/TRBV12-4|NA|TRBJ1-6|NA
TGTGCCAGCAGTTCACTAATTCAAGCTCCCTTCCACTTT
CASSSLIQAPFHF
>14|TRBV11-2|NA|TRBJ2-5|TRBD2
TGTGCCAGCAGCCAGAGCGGGGGCCTAGCGACCCAATACTTC
CASSQSGGLATQYF
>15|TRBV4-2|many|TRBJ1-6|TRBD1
TGTGCCAGCAGCTCGCAGACAGGGGGAGTCTCACCCCTCCACTTT
CASSSQTGGVSPLHF
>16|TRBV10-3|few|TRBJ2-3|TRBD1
TGTGCCATCAGTGGGACAGGGGGACGGGGCACAGATACGCAGTATTTT
CAISGTGGRGTDTQYF
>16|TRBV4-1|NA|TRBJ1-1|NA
TGCGTCAGCACTTTATTTGGGGGGACGGAAAACACTGAAGCTTTCTTT
CVSTLFGGTENTEAFF
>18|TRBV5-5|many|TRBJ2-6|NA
TGTGCCAGCAGCTTGTACCTGAGTTCTAGCTCTGGGGCCAACGTCCTGACTTTC
CASSLYLSSSSGANVLTF
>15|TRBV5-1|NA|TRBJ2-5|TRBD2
TGCGCCAGCAGCTTGGTTGCGGGGGATGGAGAGACCCAGTACTTC
CASSLVAGDGETQYF
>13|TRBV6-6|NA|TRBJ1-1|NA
TGTGCCAGTAGTTTGTCGGGGGGCGCTGAAGCTTTCTTT
CASSLSGGAEAFF
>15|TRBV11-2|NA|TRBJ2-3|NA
TGTACCAGCAGTGAATCCTGGACAGCCACAGATACGCAGTATTTT
CTSSESWTATDTQYF
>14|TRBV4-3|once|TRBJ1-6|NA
TGCGCCAACAGCCCGACCCTATTCTCTTCAACCCTCCACTTT
CANSPTLFSSTLHF
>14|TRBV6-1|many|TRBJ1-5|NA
TGTGCCAGCAGTGATCGACCGAGTAATCAGCCCCAGCATTTT
CASSDRPSNQPQHF
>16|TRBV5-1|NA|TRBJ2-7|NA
TGCGCCAGCAGCTTGGATGGTAGCGGCGAGACCTACGAGCAGTACTTC
CASSLDGSGETYEQYF
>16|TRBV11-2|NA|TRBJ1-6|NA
TGTGCCACCAGCTTAGGGGACGACGGTTATAATTCACCCCTCCACTTT
CATSLGDDGYNSPLHF
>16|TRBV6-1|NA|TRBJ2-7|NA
TGTACCAGCAGTGAAGCGCAAAGGGATTACCTACGGAAGCAGTACTTC
CTSSEAQRDYLRKQYF
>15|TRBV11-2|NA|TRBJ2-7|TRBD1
TGTGCCAGCAGCCTAGCTGGGACAGGAAAGTACGAGCAGTACTTC
CASSLAGTGKYEQYF
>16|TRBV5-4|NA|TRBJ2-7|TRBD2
TGTGCCAGCAGCTCAGGGACTAGCGGAAACCTCTACGAGCAGTACTTC
CASSSGTSGNLYEQYF